This T cell receptor (beta chain) is drawn from a study of spatial heterogeneity in lung cancer. About the study: Samples were obtained from 70 or so donors, all untreated early-stage non-small cell lung cancer patients. PBMC samples from follow-up, when available, were sequenced at a median of roughly two years post-resection. Study-wide results and limits: Blood carried ubiquitous expanded tumor TCRs more at resection than follow-up.

V lost 1 base and J lost 4, with 14 bases in between. The germline gives CDR1 LGHNA, CDR2 YSLEER. The CDR3 is 16 amino acids. A distinct unique molecular identifier was carried by each TCR cDNA molecule. TCRdb re-called the 5' RACE reads through MiXCR, storing one row per CDR3 protein. The data show some 110,000 distinct CDR3 sequences, 12% seen once. Stated time point: blood at routine non-recurrence follow-up after resection. Whole RNA was taken from tumor, nontumor lung or frozen PBMC; it was then sequenced unsorted. A remark on this clonotype: Its matching antigen is unknown.

The origin of this receptor is a male donor with early-stage non-small cell lung cancer. The chain has TRBV4-3 and TRBJ2-1, with D possibly TRBD1 on 5 matching bases. The source material was PBMCs, sampled at follow-up. Here the CDR3 reads CASSQGTSSKYNEQFF. CDR3 bases: TGCGCCAGCAGCCAAGGGACATCATCCAAATACAATGAGCAGTTCTTC.